This T cell receptor (beta chain) was retrieved from a study of blood T cell repertoires in COVID-19 (dated by TCRdb to about 2020). Study-level background: Samples from collaborators originated in the United States, Italy and Spain and spanned both the acute and convalescent phases of COVID-19. The material from the prospective study consisted of cDNA or gDNA derived from T cells, B-cell-depleted T cells, or PBMCs. Deeply sampled blood TCRbeta repertoires from subjects exposed to, actively infected with, or recovered from COVID-19 were included in the dataset. A freely available public database, intended as a resource for researchers studying the immune response to SARS-CoV-2, is where the repertoires were released. The samples were drawn from two sources: the first 160 participants of the ongoing ImmuneRACE study, and some 1,300 subjects contributed by 6 global collaborators. The sample metadata nearly always contained a de-identified subject ID, COVID-19 status, age in years and sex. Where available, HLA class I and class II types were obtained from metadata supplied by the sample provider rather than from assay-based typing. Summary of the overall study and its limitations: The quantity of clinical and demographic metadata differed by source and by participant and was supplied without curation.

The CDR3 spans 16 residues, from the cysteine through the phenylalanine. Left in the record is the CDR3 DNA by itself, 48 bases read in frame from the first base. V lost 3 bases and J lost 3 bases, and the count of bases not matched to a germline gene is 3. The germline V gene supplies CDR1 LGHNA and CDR2 YSLEER. Points on this clone: Its antigen has not been determined. Per-base quality was not reported, and no clone a single base away is much larger than it.

TCRbeta CDR3 regions were amplified from genomic DNA using the immunoSEQ Assay, a bias-controlled multiplex PCR. The authors processed their data as follows. Within the assay, amplification of reference gene primers was used to estimate how many nucleated cells each sample contained. To quantify the absolute abundance of each unique TCRbeta CDR3 rearrangement, sequence reads were collapsed and filtered. Productive Simpson clonality was computed per sample as the square root of Simpson's diversity index over productive rearrangements. The table comes from immuneACCESS by way of TCRdb, which keeps in-frame sequences with V and J called. Part of the clones is missing from these tables; in studies checked, under half for an unresolved V gene and the rest for unknown reasons. The DNA gave D and trimming, while V, J and clone size come from that table. This sample has about 120,000 clones in its table, and roughly 77% of those were observed once. The top ten clonotypes cover 16% of the sample.

Collaborating institutions collected whole blood in K2EDTA tubes following their own protocols. Collaborator samples were shipped for TCRbeta analysis as frozen whole blood, isolated PBMCs, or DNA extracted from either sample type. The chain couples TRBV4-3 to TRBJ2-1, with 12 central nucleotides matching TRBD2. Sequencing was done on a sample of peripheral blood. This clonotype was sampled from a man aged 60 to 69 with active or convalescent COVID-19. The DNA sequence is given as TGCGCCAGCAGCCATGAGGGACTAGCGGGCTACAATGAGCAGTTCTTC. This yields the protein CASSHEGLAGYNEQFF.